The 21 T cell receptor beta chains presented below share a single source sample, sequenced in a study of blood T cell repertoires in COVID-19. The assay was immunoSEQ multiplex PCR, and TCRdb's table has in-frame clones only and misses some. The sample includes about 75,000 clones, roughly 78% seen only once; the top ten take 5.4%. The material sequenced was peripheral blood. The source is a woman of 80 years or more with active or convalescent COVID-19.

This rearrangement joins TRBV7-9 to TRBJ2-5; 12 bases align to TRBD2. The CDR3 covers 15 residues. The trim removed 5 bases at V and 5 bases at J, leaving 6 bases unmatched. Germline loops: CDR1 SEHNR, CDR2 FQNEAQ (reference sequence). The DNA of the CDR3 is TGTGCCAGCAGCGGCACTAGCGGGAGGTTGGAGACCCAGTACTTC. Protein: CASSGTSGRLETQYF.

The gene calls are TRBV27 and TRBJ1-1, with 7 bases identical to TRBD1. V lost 4 bases and J lost 3; bases outside the gene matches: 2. The CDR3 is 13 residues long. Germline V CDR1 and CDR2: MNHEY, SMNVEV (reference sequence). CDR3 residues: CASSSDRDTEAFF. CDR3 coding DNA: TGTGCCAGCAGTTCAGACAGGGACACTGAAGCTTTCTTT.

The chain links TRBV28 to TRBJ1-6, with TRBD1 as a possible D gene (5 bases). The CDR3 has 16 residues. The V end lost 3 bases, the J end lost 7 bases, and 16 bases lay between the germline ends. CDR1 MDHEN and CDR2 SYDVKM come from the germline V gene. The DNA for the CDR3 is TGTGCCAGCAGTTTCGGGGGTAATGTAGGGAATTCACCCCTCCACTTT. Its translation: CASSFGGNVGNSPLHF. The variable domain in full, with the rest retrieved from reference TRBV28 and TRBJ1-6, is DVKVTQSSRYLVKRTGEKVFLECVQDMDHENMFWYRQDPGLGLRLIYFSYDVKMKEKGDIPEGYSVSREKKERFSLILESASTNQTSMYLCASSFGGNVGNSPLHFGNGTRLTVT.

The chain joins TRBV28 to TRBJ2-1; D unclear. V was cut by 6 bases and J by 5 bases, with 8 bases left in between. This CDR3 comprises 12 residues. Germline CDR1 is MDHEN and CDR2 is SYDVKM. The CDR3 here is CASSSTDNEQFF. The CDR3, as DNA: TGTGCCAGCAGCTCCACGGACAATGAGCAGTTCTTC.

The chain links TRBV7-2 to TRBJ2-1; 10 positions match TRBD2. The CDR3 is 16 amino acids. Germline V gene lookup returns CDR1 SGHTA and CDR2 FQGNSA. The V segment lost 2 bases and the J segment 7 bases; nucleotides outside the gene matches: 8. The CDR3 bases are TGTGCCAGCAGCTTAACTAGCGGGAATATTGGGAATGAGCAGTTCTTC. Its translation is CASSLTSGNIGNEQFF.

This clone showed up just a few times. The chain is built from TRBV3-1 (or the pseudogene TRBV3-2) and TRBJ2-2, with 7 bases aligning to TRBD1. V was pared by 0 bases and J by 0 bases, with 7 bases of the junction left unmatched. Per germline, CDR1 LGHDT and CDR2 YNNKEL (reference sequence). CDR3 length: 18 amino acids. CDR3: CASSQDPIGGSNTGELFF. The CDR3 DNA is TGTGCCAGCAGCCAAGACCCGATAGGGGGCTCGAACACCGGGGAGCTGTTTTTT.

In DNA, the CDR3 is TGTGCCAGCAGCCCGACAGGGGGTAATCAGCCCCAGCATTTT. Its protein product is CASSPTGGNQPQHF. V is TRBV6-5 and J is TRBJ1-5; the match to TRBD1 covers 9 bases. The CDR3 has 14 amino acids. The ends lost 6 bases at V and 4 bases at J; junction bases unmatched: 4. Per germline, CDR1 MNHEY and CDR2 SVGAGI.

V is TRBV7-8 and J is TRBJ1-1, with TRBD1 identical over 12 bases. V gave up 8 bases and J gave up 4 bases; unmatched junction bases: 20. Germline CDR1 SGHVS, CDR2 FQNEAQ. The CDR3 has 19 residues. CDR3 sequence (DNA): TGTGCCAGCCAACCCCGCGATCGGGGACAGGGGGCAGTGGGCACTGAAGCTTTCTTT. Translating gives CASQPRDRGQGAVGTEAFF.

J is TRBJ1-3 and V is TRBV3-1 (or the pseudogene TRBV3-2); 9 bases line up with TRBD1. V was clipped by 1 base and J by 8 bases; unmatched bases: 9. Germline CDR1 reads LGHDT; CDR2 reads YNNKEL (reference sequence). There are 16 residues in the CDR3. The CDR3 bases are TGTGCCAGCAGCCAAGTAAGCCGGACAGGGGCCCACACCATATATTTT. It is translated as CASSQVSRTGAHTIYF.

This clone appeared once. V is TRBV15 and J is TRBJ2-1, with 7 bases fitting TRBD2. The germline gives CDR1 LNHNV, CDR2 YYDKDF (reference sequence). V lost 3 bases, J lost 10 bases, and 18 bases stayed unmatched. The CDR3 runs 17 residues. CDR3 region: CATSRANSGWTLGEQFF. The CDR3 DNA reads as TGTGCCACCAGCAGGGCCAATAGCGGGTGGACCCTAGGAGAGCAGTTCTTC.

This chain links TRBV24-1 with TRBJ2-1; 8 bases line up with TRBD2. The CDR3 is made up of 17 amino acids. Germline V gene data show CDR1 as KGHDR and CDR2 as SFDVKD. V dropped 2 bases and J dropped 4; count of bases not matched to a gene: 9. CDR3 DNA sequence: TGTGCCACCAGTGATTGGGGACCTCAGCGGGGGTACAATGAGCAGTTCTTC. It specifies CATSDWGPQRGYNEQFF.

The V call is TRBV4-1, the J call TRBJ1-1; D not resolved. Between the trimmed V and J ends, which lost 4 bases and 0 bases, there was a span of 9 bases. In germline, CDR1 is MGHRA, CDR2 YSYEKL. The CDR3 contains 14 residues. For the CDR3, the DNA is TGCGCCAGCAGCCCCGGACTACTGAACACTGAAGCTTTCTTT. Translation gives CASSPGLLNTEAFF.

This clone was counted only a few times. The V call is TRBV10-3, the J call TRBJ2-1; 7 bases map to TRBD1. Trimming cost V 0 bases and J 6 bases; bases outside gene matches: 2. Germline lookup yields CDR1 ENHRY and CDR2 SYGVKD. The CDR3 spans 14 residues. The CDR3 loop is CAISESGGTNEQFF. CDR3 sequence (DNA): TGTGCCATCAGTGAGTCAGGGGGCACCAATGAGCAGTTCTTC.

This chain joins TRBV12-3 or TRBV12-4 and TRBJ2-7; D is possibly TRBD1 (5 bases). V dropped 6 bases and J dropped 4 bases, with 10 bases sitting between them. The CDR3 loop spans 12 amino acids. The DNA for the CDR3 is TGTGCCAGCAGCCCAAGGGGATACGAGCAGTACTTC. It specifies CASSPRGYEQYF.

This clone was seen a handful of times. V usage is TRBV5-1 and J usage is TRBJ2-1; 8 bases align to TRBD2. The germline V gene has CDR1 SGHRS and CDR2 YFSETQ. There are 17 residues in the CDR3. The trim removed 2 bases at V and 6 bases at J, leaving 13 bases unmatched. The CDR3 is CASSFNPGRGGTNEQFF. The CDR3 nucleotides are TGCGCCAGCAGCTTTAACCCCGGACGGGGGGGAACCAATGAGCAGTTCTTC.

This chain joins TRBV7-9 and TRBJ2-3; 7 nucleotides align to TRBD2. J was trimmed by 3 bases and V by 4 bases; bases with no gene match: 7. From germline, CDR1 is SEHNR and CDR2 FQNEAQ (reference sequence). The CDR3 runs 15 residues. CDR3 coding DNA: TGTGCCAGCAGCTCGCGGGGGAGAGGAACAGATACGCAGTATTTT. Translation: CASSSRGRGTDTQYF.

This sequence joins TRBV9 and TRBJ1-1; 8 bases align to TRBD1. The germline gives CDR1 SGDLS, CDR2 YYNGEE. The CDR3 contains 20 residues. After removal of 0 bases from V and 1 base from J, the junction contained 17 bases not matched to a gene. CDR3 sequence reads: CASSVALAPDRGRPNTEAFF. CDR3 DNA sequence: TGTGCCAGCAGCGTAGCCCTGGCCCCAGACAGGGGCCGTCCGAACACTGAAGCTTTCTTT.

Only a few counts were recorded for this clone. This chain joins TRBV5-4 and TRBJ2-7; D is undetermined. Germline CDR1 SGHNT, CDR2 YYREEE (reference sequence). The CDR3 extends over 14 amino acids. Deletions cut 4 bases from V and 0 bases from J, with 11 bases between. The CDR3 bases are TGTGCCAGCAGCCAGACACTGAACTCCTACGAGCAGTACTTC. Residues: CASSQTLNSYEQYF. The complete variable domain, with remaining parts taken from reference TRBV5-4 and TRBJ2-7, reads ETGVTQSPTHLIKTRGQQVTLRCSSQSGHNTVSWYQQALGQGPQFIFQYYREEENGRGNFPPRFSGLQFPNYSSELNVNALELDDSALYLCASSQTLNSYEQYFGPGTRLTVT.

The chain links TRBV5-1 to TRBJ2-2, with a possible D match to TRBD2 (6 bases). The V gene lost 5 bases and the J gene lost 1 base, with 12 bases spanning the gap. Germline V CDR1 and CDR2: SGHRS, YFSETQ. This CDR3 comprises 15 residues. The DNA for the CDR3 is TGCGCCAGCAGTGTTACTAGCCAGAACACCGGGGAGCTGTTTTTT. It translates to CASSVTSQNTGELFF.

This chain joins TRBV18 and TRBJ1-1; possibly TRBD1 for D (5 bases). There are 15 residues in the CDR3. Per the germline V gene, CDR1 is KGHSH and CDR2 is LQKENI. V dropped 3 bases and J dropped 0 bases, with 11 bases sitting between them. This CDR3 reads CASSPEGRMNTEAFF. The CDR3 region has the DNA TGTGCCAGCTCACCGGAGGGGAGGATGAACACTGAAGCTTTCTTT. The variable domain in full, completed from reference TRBV18 and TRBJ1-1, reads NAGVMQNPRHLVRRRGQEARLRCSPMKGHSHVYWYRQLPEEGLKFMVYLQKENIIDESGMPKERFSAEFPKEGPSILRIQQVVRGDSAAYFCASSPEGRMNTEAFFGQGTRLTVV.

This rearrangement joins TRBV9 to TRBJ1-2, with D perhaps matching TRBD1 (6 bases). Trimming shortened V by 4 bases and J by 2 bases, and 12 bases separated the two germline ends. Germline loops: CDR1 SGDLS, CDR2 YYNGEE. This CDR3 has 14 amino acids. CDR3 nucleotides: TGTGCCAGCAGCACAACAGGGTCAAACTATGGCTACACCTTC. The encoded protein is CASSTTGSNYGYTF.